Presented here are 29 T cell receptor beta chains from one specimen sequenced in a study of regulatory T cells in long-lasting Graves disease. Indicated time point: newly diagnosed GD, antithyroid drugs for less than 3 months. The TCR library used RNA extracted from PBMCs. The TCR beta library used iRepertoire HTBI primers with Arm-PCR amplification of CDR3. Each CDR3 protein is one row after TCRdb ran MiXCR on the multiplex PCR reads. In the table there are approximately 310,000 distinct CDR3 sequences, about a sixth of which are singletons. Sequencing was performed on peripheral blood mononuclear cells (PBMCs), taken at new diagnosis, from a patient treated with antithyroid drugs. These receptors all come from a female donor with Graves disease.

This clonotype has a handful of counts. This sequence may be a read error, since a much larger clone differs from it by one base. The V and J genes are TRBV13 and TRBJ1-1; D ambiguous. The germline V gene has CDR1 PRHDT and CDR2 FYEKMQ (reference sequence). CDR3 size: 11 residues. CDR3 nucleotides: TGTACCAGCAGCTTACCCACTGAAGCTTTCTTT. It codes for CTSSLPTEAFF.

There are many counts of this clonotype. CDR3 region: CASSDREGEGGYTF. The CDR3 DNA sequence: TGTGCCAGCAGCGACAGGGAGGGCGAGGGTGGCTACACCTTC. J is TRBJ1-2 and V is TRBV2, with TRBD1 identical over 7 bases. This CDR3 comprises 14 residues. CDR1 and CDR2 from the germline V gene are SNHLY and FYNNEI. Losses at the gene ends were 6 bases for V and 7 bases for J; bases not matched to a gene: 11.

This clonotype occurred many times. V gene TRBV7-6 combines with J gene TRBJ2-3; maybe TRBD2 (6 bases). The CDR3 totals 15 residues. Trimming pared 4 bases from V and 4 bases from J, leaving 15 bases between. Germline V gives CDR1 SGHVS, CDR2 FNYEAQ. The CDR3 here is CASSSGSGGADTQYF. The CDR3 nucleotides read TGTGCCAGCAGCTCCGGTAGCGGAGGCGCAGATACGCAGTATTTT.

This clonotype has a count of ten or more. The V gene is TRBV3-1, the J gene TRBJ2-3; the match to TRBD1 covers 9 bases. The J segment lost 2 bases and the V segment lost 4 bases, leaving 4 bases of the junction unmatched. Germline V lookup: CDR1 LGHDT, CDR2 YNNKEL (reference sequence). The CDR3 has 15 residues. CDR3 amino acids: CASSPGTGYTDTQYF. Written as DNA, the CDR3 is TGTGCCAGCAGCCCTGGGACAGGGTACACAGATACGCAGTATTTT.

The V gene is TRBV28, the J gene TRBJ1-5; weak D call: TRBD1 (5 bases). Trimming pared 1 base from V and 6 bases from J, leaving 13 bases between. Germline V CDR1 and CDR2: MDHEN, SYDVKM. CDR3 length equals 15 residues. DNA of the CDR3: TGTGCCAGCAGTTTATCTCAGGGCGCCGGTCAGCCCCAGCATTTT. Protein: CASSLSQGAGQPQHF.

CDR3 sequence: CASSERVAGVDYEQYF. The CDR3 DNA is TGTGCCAGCAGTGAGAGGGTGGCGGGGGTAGACTACGAGCAGTACTTC. This sequence joins TRBV2 and TRBJ2-7, with TRBD2 matching 7 bases. The ends lost 3 bases at V and 3 bases at J; junction bases unmatched: 11. CDR1 and CDR2 (germline): SNHLY, FYNNEI. The CDR3 runs to 16 residues.

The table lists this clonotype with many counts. CDR3 nucleotide sequence: TGCAGTGGGGGCTGGGTAGGGGAGCAGTACTTC. Its protein product is CSGGWVGEQYF. The chain is built from TRBV20-1 and TRBJ2-7; D might be TRBD1 (5 bases). This CDR3 has 11 amino acids. Trimming removed 7 bases at V and 7 bases at J, with 14 bases between. Germline V gene lookup returns CDR1 DFQATT and CDR2 SNEGSKA (reference sequence).

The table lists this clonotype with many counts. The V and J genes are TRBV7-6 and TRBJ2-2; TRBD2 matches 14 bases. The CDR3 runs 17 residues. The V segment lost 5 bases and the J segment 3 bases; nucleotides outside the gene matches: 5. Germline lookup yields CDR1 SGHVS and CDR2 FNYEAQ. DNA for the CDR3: TGTGCCAGCAGCGTGCCGGGACTAGCGGGAGACACCGGGGAGCTGTTTTTT. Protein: CASSVPGLAGDTGELFF. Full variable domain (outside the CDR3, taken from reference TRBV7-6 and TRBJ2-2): GAGVSQSPRYKVTKRGQDVALRCDPISGHVSLYWYRQALGQGPEFLTYFNYEAQQDKSGLPNDRFSAERPEGSISTLTIQRTEQRDSAMYRCASSVPGLAGDTGELFFGEGSRLTVL.

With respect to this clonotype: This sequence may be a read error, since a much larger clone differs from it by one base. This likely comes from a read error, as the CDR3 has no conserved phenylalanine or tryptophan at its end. The CDR3 bases are TGTGCCAGCAGCTTAGGTACGGGAGGCGGCTACACCCTC. Translating it yields CASSLGTGGGYTL. The gene calls are TRBV2 and TRBJ1-2; D call uncertain. This CDR3 spans 13 amino acids. CDR1 and CDR2 (germline): SNHLY, FYNNEI. V shed 6 bases and J shed 8 bases, with 16 bases lying between them.

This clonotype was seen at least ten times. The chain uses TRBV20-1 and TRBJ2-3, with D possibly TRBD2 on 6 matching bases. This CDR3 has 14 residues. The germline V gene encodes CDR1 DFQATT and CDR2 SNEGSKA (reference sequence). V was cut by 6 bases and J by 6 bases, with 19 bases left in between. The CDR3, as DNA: TGCAGTGCCGTGGGGGGAGCGCCGTTGGATACGCAGTATTTT. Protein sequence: CSAVGGAPLDTQYF.

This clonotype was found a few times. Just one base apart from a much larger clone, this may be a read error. The CDR3: CASKEGPYNEQFF. CDR3 sequence (DNA): TGTGCCAGCAAGGAGGGCCCCTACAATGAGCAGTTCTTC. This rearrangement joins TRBV27 to TRBJ2-1, with D possibly TRBD2 on 6 matching bases. This CDR3 has 13 amino acids. Trimming left V 7 bases short and J 2 bases short, with 9 bases between. Germline V gene data show CDR1 as MNHEY and CDR2 as SMNVEV (reference sequence).

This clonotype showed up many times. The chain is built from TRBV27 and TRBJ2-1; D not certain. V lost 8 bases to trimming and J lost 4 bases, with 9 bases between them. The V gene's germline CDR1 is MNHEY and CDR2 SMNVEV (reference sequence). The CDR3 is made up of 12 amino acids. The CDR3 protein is CASASAYNEQFF. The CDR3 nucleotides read TGTGCCAGCGCCTCGGCTTACAATGAGCAGTTCTTC.

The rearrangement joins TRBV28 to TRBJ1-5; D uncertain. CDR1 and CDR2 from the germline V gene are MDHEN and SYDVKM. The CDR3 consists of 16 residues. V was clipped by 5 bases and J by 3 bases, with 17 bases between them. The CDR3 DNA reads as TGTGCCAGCAGTGGCGAGGAAGCGGGAGCCAATCAGCCCCAGCATTTT. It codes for CASSGEEAGANQPQHF.

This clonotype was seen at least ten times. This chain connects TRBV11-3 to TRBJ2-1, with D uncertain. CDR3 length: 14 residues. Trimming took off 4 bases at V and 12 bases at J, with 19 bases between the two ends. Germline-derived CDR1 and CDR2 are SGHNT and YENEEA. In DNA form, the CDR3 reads TGTGCCAGCAGCTCCCAGAGAACCCTTCTTGGGCAGTTCTTC. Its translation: CASSSQRTLLGQFF.

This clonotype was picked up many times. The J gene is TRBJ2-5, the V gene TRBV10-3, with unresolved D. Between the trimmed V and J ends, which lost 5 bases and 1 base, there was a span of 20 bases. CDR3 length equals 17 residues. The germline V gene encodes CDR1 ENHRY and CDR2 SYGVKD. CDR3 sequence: CAISPDLRLSPQETQYF. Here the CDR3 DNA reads TGTGCCATCAGTCCTGACTTGCGCCTCAGCCCCCAAGAGACCCAGTACTTC.

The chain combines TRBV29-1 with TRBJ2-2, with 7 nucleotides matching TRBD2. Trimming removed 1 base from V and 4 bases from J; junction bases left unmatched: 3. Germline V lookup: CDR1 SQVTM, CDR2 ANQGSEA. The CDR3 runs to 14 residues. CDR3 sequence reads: CSVEGRESTGELFF. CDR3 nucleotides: TGCAGCGTTGAAGGGCGGGAGAGCACCGGGGAGCTGTTTTTT.

The CDR3 region has the DNA TGCAGTGCTAGAGATAGCGGGAGGCTCGACGAGCAGTACTTC. Translation gives CSARDSGRLDEQYF. This rearrangement joins TRBV20-1 to TRBJ2-7; 10 bases fit TRBD2. Germline CDR1 and CDR2: DFQATT and SNEGSKA (reference sequence). The trim removed 0 bases at V and 5 bases at J, leaving 4 bases unmatched. The CDR3 consists of 14 residues.

The CDR3 spells CAWSYDRGLGSSYNEQFF. Here the CDR3 DNA reads TGTGCCTGGAGCTACGACAGGGGTTTGGGTAGCTCCTACAATGAGCAGTTCTTC. V and J are TRBV30 and TRBJ2-1, with TRBD1 matching over 8 bases. Germline V CDR1 and CDR2: GTSNPN, SVGIG (reference sequence). J was trimmed by 0 bases and V by 3 bases; bases with no gene match: 13. The CDR3 runs to 18 residues.

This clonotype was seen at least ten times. The CDR3 region is CSVPWRTNQETQYF. The CDR3 DNA follows: TGCAGCGTGCCCTGGCGGACCAACCAAGAGACCCAGTACTTC. J is TRBJ2-5 and V is TRBV29-1; D call uncertain. Germline CDR1 and CDR2: SQVTM and ANQGSEA. The germline V and J ends were trimmed by 6 bases and 0 bases, with 14 bases remaining between them. CDR3 length equals 14 residues.

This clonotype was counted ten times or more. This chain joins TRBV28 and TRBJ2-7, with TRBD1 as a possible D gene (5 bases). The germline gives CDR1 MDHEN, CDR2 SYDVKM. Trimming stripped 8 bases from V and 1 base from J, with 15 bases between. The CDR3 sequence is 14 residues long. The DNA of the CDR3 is TGTGCCAGCGGGGCCCAAACAGAATCCTACGAGCAGTACTTC. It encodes CASGAQTESYEQYF.

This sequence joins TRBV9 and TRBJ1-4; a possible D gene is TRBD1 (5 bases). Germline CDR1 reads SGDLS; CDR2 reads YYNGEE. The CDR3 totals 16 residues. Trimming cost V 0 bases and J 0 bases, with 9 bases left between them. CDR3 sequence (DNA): TGTGCCAGCAGCGTAGGGGGACGGCCAACTAATGAAAAACTGTTTTTT. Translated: CASSVGGRPTNEKLFF.

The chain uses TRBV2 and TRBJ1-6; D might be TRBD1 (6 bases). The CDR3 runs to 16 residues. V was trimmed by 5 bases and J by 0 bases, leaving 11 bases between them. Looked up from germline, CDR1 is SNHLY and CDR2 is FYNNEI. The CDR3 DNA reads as TGTGCCAGCAGTAAAGGGGGGAGCTCCTATAATTCACCCCTCCACTTT. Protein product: CASSKGGSSYNSPLHF.

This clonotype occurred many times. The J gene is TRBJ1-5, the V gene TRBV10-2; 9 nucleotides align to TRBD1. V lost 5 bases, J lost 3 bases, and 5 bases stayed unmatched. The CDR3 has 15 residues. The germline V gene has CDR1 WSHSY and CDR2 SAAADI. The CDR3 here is CASSMGTGNNQPQHF. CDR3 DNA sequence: TGCGCCAGCAGTATGGGGACAGGGAACAATCAGCCCCAGCATTTT.

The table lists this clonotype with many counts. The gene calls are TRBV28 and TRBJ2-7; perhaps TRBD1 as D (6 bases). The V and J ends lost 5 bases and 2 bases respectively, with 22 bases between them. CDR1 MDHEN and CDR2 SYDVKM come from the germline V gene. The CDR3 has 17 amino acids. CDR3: CASSRTVIESPAYEQYF. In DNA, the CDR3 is TGTGCCAGCAGTCGGACAGTAATAGAGTCCCCTGCCTACGAGCAGTACTTC.

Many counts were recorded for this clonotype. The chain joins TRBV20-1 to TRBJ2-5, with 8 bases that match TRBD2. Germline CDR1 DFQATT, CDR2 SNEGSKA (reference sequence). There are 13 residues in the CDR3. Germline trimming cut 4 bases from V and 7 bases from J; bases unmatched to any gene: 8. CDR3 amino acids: CSATGGGTGTQYF. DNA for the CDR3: TGCAGTGCTACCGGGGGGGGTACAGGGACCCAGTACTTC.

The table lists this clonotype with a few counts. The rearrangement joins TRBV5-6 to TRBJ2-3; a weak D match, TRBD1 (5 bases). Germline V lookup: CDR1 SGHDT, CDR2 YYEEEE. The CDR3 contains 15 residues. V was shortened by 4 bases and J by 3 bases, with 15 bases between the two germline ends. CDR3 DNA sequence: TGTGCCAGCAGCGGGGAAGGGGAAAGGACAGATACGCAGTATTTT. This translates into CASSGEGERTDTQYF.

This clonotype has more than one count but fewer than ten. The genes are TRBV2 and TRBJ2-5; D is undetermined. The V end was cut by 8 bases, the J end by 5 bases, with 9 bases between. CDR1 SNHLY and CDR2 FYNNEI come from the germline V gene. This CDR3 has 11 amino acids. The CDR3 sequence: CASLTWETQYF. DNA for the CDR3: TGTGCCAGCCTAACGTGGGAGACCCAGTACTTC.

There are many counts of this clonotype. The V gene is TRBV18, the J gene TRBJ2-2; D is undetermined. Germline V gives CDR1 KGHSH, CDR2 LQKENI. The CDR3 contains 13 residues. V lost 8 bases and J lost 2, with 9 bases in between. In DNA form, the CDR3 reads TGTGCCAGCAGCCCCCCTAACACCGGGGAGCTGTTTTTT. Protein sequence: CASSPPNTGELFF.

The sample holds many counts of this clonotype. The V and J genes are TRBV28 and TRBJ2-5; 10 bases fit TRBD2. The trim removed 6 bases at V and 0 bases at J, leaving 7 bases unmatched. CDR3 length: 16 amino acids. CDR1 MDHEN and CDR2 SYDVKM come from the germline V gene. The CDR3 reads CASSLPTSGYQETQYF. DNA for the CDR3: TGTGCCAGCAGCTTACCGACTAGCGGGTACCAAGAGACCCAGTACTTC.